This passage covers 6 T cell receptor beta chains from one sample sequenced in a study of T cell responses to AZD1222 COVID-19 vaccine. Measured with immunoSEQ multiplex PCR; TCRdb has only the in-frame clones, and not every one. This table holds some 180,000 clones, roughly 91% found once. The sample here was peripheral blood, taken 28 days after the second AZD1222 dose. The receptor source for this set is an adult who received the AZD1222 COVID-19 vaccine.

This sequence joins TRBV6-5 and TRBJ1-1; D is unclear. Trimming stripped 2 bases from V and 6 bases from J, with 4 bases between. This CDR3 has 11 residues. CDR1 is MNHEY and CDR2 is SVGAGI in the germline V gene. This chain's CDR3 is CASSYLSEAFF. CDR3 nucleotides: TGTGCCAGCAGTTACCTGTCTGAAGCTTTCTTT.

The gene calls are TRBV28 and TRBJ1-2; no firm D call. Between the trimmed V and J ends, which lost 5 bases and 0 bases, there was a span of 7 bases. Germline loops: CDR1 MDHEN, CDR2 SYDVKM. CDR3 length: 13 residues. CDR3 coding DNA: TGTGCCAGCAGTCTACAGACTAACTATGGCTACACCTTC. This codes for CASSLQTNYGYTF.

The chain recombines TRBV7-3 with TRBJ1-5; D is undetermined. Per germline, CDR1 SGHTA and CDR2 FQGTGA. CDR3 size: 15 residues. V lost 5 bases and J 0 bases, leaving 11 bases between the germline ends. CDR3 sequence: CASSTTQFSNQPQHF. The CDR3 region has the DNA TGTGCCAGCAGCACAACACAATTTAGCAATCAGCCCCAGCATTTT.

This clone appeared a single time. The CDR3 DNA reads as TGTGCCAGCAGAAGAGTGCAGGGCGGAGGGACTGAAGCTTTCTTT. Its protein product is CASRRVQGGGTEAFF. The gene calls are TRBV27 and TRBJ1-1; TRBD1 is a possible D gene (5 bases). The CDR3 is 15 amino acids. V shed 6 bases and J shed 5 bases, with 19 bases lying between them. CDR1 is MNHEY and CDR2 is SMNVEV in the germline V gene (reference sequence).

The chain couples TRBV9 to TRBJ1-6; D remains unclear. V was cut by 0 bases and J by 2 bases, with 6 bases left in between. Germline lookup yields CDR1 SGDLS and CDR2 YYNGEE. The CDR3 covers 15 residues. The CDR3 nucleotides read TGTGCCAGCAGCGTAGATCCCACCTATAATTCACCCCTCCACTTT. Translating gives CASSVDPTYNSPLHF.

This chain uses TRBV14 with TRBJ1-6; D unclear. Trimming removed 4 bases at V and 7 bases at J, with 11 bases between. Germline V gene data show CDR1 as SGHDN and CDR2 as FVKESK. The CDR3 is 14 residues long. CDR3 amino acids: CASSPTLSNSPLHF. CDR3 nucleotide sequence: TGTGCCAGCAGCCCGACCCTATCCAATTCACCCCTCCACTTT.